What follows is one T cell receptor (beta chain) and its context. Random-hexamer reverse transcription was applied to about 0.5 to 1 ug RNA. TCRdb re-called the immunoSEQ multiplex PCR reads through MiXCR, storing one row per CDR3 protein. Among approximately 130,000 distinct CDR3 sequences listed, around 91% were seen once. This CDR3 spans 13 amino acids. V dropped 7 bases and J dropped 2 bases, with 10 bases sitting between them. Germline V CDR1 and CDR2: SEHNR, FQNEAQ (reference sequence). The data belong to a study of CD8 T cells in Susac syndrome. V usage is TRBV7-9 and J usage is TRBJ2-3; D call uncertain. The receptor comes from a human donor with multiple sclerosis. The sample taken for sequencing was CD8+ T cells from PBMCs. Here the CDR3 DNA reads TGTGCCAGCACCTCAATCAACACAGATACGCAGTATTTT. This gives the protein CASTSINTDTQYF. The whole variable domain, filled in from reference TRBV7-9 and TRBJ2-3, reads DTGVSQNPRHKITKRGQNVTFRCDPISEHNRLYWYRQTLGQGPEFLTYFQNEAQLEKSRLLSDRFSAERPKGSFSTLEIQRTEQGDSAMYLCASTSINTDTQYFGPGTRLTVL.